The clone carrying this T cell receptor beta chain is labeled as medium-sized. Its antigen is not identified. The sample is drawn from a study of T cell repertoires in aging, cancer and after chemotherapy. Peripheral blood genomic DNA, not sorted cells or RNA, was the template. Per the germline V gene, CDR1 is SQVTM and CDR2 is ANQGSEA. This CDR3 is 16 amino acids long. The V gene end was trimmed by 4 bases and the J gene end by 1 base; junction bases not matched to a gene: 6. A mixed TRB-A/B primer pool amplified rearranged TRB by multiplex touch-down PCR. TCRdb fed the multiplex PCR reads into MiXCR, producing one record per CDR3 protein. The sample carries thousands of distinct CDR3 sequences, 20% to 30% recorded once. The study's findings and limits: In healthy donors, age-related TCR diversity loss mainly reflected lost richness. Rebound thymic output was suggested by rising median generation probability during chemotherapy in each cancer cohort.

V is TRBV29-1 and J is TRBJ2-2; 10 bases agree with TRBD2. Sequenced sample: blood. The receptor comes from a human donor with a blood cancer. The donor label of this sample is uncertain. The CDR3 region has the DNA TGCAGCGTTGGGTCGTCTAGCGGGAGGAACACCGGGGAGCTGTTTTTT. It translates to CSVGSSSGRNTGELFF.